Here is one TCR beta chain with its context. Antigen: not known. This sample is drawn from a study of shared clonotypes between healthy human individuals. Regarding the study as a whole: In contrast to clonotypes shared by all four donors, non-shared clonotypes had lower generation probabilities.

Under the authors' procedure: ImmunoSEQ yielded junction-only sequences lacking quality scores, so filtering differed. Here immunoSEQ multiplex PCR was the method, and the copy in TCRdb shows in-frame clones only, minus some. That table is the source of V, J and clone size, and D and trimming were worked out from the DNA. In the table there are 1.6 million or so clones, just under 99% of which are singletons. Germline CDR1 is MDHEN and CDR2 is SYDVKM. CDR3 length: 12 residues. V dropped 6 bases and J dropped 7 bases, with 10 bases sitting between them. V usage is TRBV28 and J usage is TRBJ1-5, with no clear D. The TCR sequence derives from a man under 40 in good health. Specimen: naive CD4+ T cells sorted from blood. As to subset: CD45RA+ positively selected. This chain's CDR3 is CASSVTTQPQHF. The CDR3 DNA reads TGTGCCAGCAGCGTAACCACCCAGCCCCAGCATTTT.